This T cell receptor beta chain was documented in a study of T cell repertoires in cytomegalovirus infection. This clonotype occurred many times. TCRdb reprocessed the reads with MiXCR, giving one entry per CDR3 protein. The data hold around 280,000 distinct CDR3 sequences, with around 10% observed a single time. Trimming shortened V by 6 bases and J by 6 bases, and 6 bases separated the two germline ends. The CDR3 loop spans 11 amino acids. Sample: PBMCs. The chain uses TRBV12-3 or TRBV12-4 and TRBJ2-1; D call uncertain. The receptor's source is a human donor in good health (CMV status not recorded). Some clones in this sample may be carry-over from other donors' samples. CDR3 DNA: TGTGCCAGCAGCCCGTCCAATGAGCAGTTCTTC. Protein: CASSPSNEQFF.